One and the same sample provided the 7 T cell receptor beta chains below, sequenced in a study of cytomegalovirus exposure and HLA in healthy donors (dated 2017 in TCRdb). The library was generated by the immunoSEQ multiplex PCR assay. For the multiplex PCR, a mixture combining 60 forward primers for TCR Vbeta segments and 13 reverse primers for TCR Jbeta segments was used. TCRdb stores this immuneACCESS table with in-frame sequences only. Part of the clones is absent; in the studies checked, under half of the shortfall reflects unresolved V genes, and no reason is known for the rest. This sample comprises 200,000 to 250,000 clones, about 85% of them detected only once. 1% to 1.5% of the sample comes from the top ten. Material: PBMCs. The receptors here all came from a human donor in good health.

This chain joins TRBV19 and TRBJ2-1; no firm D call. The V end was cut by 5 bases, the J end by 6 bases, with 8 bases between. CDR1 and CDR2 from the germline V gene are LNHDA and SQIVND (reference sequence). The length of the CDR3 is 12 residues. CDR3 residues: CASSPTSNEQFF. In DNA, the CDR3 is TGTGCCAGTAGTCCTACGTCCAATGAGCAGTTCTTC.

V usage is TRBV19 and J usage is TRBJ2-7; D is perhaps TRBD2 (6 bases). The CDR3 loop spans 17 amino acids. With 5 bases removed from V and 2 bases from J, the gap between germline ends came to 22 bases. In germline, CDR1 is LNHDA, CDR2 SQIVND (reference sequence). CDR3 sequence: CASSASGWSADAYEQYF. The CDR3 nucleotides read TGTGCCAGTAGTGCCAGCGGGTGGTCTGCGGATGCCTACGAGCAGTACTTC.

This chain's CDR3 is CASSSSRPYNEQFF. CDR3 coding DNA: TGTGCCAGCAGCAGTAGCCGGCCCTACAATGAGCAGTTCTTC. The rearrangement links TRBV7-2 to TRBJ2-1, with D hard to call. The CDR3 totals 14 residues. In germline, CDR1 is SGHTA, CDR2 FQGNSA. Deletions cut 5 bases from V and 2 bases from J, with 10 bases between.

The chain links TRBV28 to TRBJ2-7; 8 positions match TRBD1. The CDR3 runs to 14 residues. The ends lost 6 bases at V and 3 bases at J; junction bases unmatched: 7. Germline V gives CDR1 MDHEN, CDR2 SYDVKM. CDR3 DNA sequence: TGTGCCAGCAGGAGGACAGGGAGATACTACGAGCAGTACTTC. Amino acids: CASRRTGRYYEQYF.

Here the CDR3 reads CASNAQGAFYGYTF. As DNA, the CDR3 is TGTGCCAGCAACGCACAGGGGGCCTTCTATGGCTACACCTTC. V is TRBV6-6 and J is TRBJ1-2, with 9 bases fitting TRBD1. V shed 7 bases, J shed 4 bases, and the junction held 7 bases outside the gene matches. CDR1 is MNHNY, CDR2 SVGAGI, per germline (reference sequence). The CDR3 spans 14 residues.

The CDR3 is CASSSKAGESTDTQYF. CDR3 bases: TGCGCCAGCAGCTCTAAAGCGGGAGAGAGCACAGATACGCAGTATTTT. The rearrangement joins TRBV4-1 to TRBJ2-3; the match to TRBD2 covers 8 bases. The CDR3 is 16 residues long. CDR1 is MGHRA and CDR2 is YSYEKL in the germline V gene. V was clipped by 5 bases and J by 0 bases; unmatched bases: 7.

CDR3 residues: CASSASGSTDTQYF. Here the CDR3 DNA reads TGTGCCAGCAGTGCTAGCGGGAGCACAGATACGCAGTATTTT. The rearrangement uses TRBV6-4 and TRBJ2-3; 8 bases fit TRBD2. Per the germline V gene, CDR1 is MRHNA and CDR2 is SNTAGT. With 4 bases clipped from V and 0 bases from J, the junction kept 0 bases outside the gene matches. There are 14 residues in the CDR3.